Listed here are 32 T cell receptor beta chains from one sample, sequenced in a study of OX40 agonist ivuxolimab in advanced cancers. Clones were read by immunoSEQ multiplex PCR, and TCRdb kept only the in-frame ones, dropping some. The table has some 85,000 clones, nearly 90% seen once. Sequences were derived from CD4+ or CD8+ T cells sorted from blood, sampled in a trial of the OX40 agonist ivuxolimab. All receptors derive from an adult with an advanced solid tumor such as melanoma, head and neck, liver or kidney cancer.

V gene TRBV7-2 combines with J gene TRBJ2-7; 8 nucleotides align to TRBD2. The germline CDR1 and CDR2 sequences are SGHTA and FQGNSA. CDR3 length equals 14 residues. V dropped 1 base and J dropped 5; count of bases not matched to a gene: 4. In DNA, the CDR3 is TGTGCCAGCAGCTTAGGGACTAGCCCCCACGAGCAGTACTTC. Protein: CASSLGTSPHEQYF.

J is TRBJ2-2 and V is TRBV4-3, with D possibly called TRBD1 or TRBD2 (6 bases each). Trimming removed 3 bases from V and 3 bases from J, with 11 bases in between. CDR1 is LGHNA, CDR2 YSLEER, per germline. This CDR3 is 15 amino acids long. CDR3 DNA sequence: TGCGCCAGCAGCCACGTAAGGGGGGACACCGGGGAGCTGTTTTTT. Residues: CASSHVRGDTGELFF.

This clone was seen just once. V and J are TRBV9 and TRBJ1-1; a possible D gene is TRBD1 (6 bases). Per germline, CDR1 SGDLS and CDR2 YYNGEE. CDR3 size: 14 residues. Trimming took 0 bases from V and 10 from J, leaving 16 bases between them. DNA of the CDR3: TGTGCCAGCAGCGTAGACACCTACGAGGGGGGAGCTTTCTTT. Amino acids: CASSVDTYEGGAFF.

CDR3 loop: CASSADRDEQYF. In nucleotides, the CDR3 is TGTGCCAGCAGCGCCGATCGAGACGAGCAGTACTTC. This chain connects TRBV9 to TRBJ2-7; no clear D. V lost 3 bases, J lost 5 bases, and 9 bases lay in between. Germline assignment: CDR1 SGDLS and CDR2 YYNGEE. The CDR3 covers 12 residues. Full variable domain (rest looked up from reference TRBV9 and TRBJ2-7): DSGVTQTPKHLITATGQRVTLRCSPRSGDLSVYWYQQSLDQGLQFLIQYYNGEERAKGNILERFSAQQFPDLHSELNLSSLELGDSALYFCASSADRDEQYFGPGTRLTVT.

The V call is TRBV7-2, the J call TRBJ1-5; D gene unclear. V lost 5 bases and J 0 bases, leaving 5 bases between the germline ends. CDR1 is SGHTA, CDR2 FQGNSA, per germline. The CDR3 runs to 13 residues. The CDR3: CASSQYSNQPQHF. CDR3 sequence (DNA): TGTGCCAGCAGCCAGTATAGCAATCAGCCCCAGCATTTT.

In the case of this clone: Within the sample, other DNA sequences also encode this same CDR3. V is TRBV4-3 and J is TRBJ1-4; maybe TRBD1 (6 bases). CDR3 length equals 13 residues. Germline CDR1 is LGHNA and CDR2 is YSLEER. Trimming removed 1 base at V and 8 bases at J, with 8 bases between. CDR3 nucleotides: TGCGCCAGCAGCCAAGTTCAGGGGGAAAAACTGTTTTTT. It encodes CASSQVQGEKLFF.

This clone was counted between two and nine times. The chain employs TRBV7-2 and TRBJ2-2; 7 bases are a match to TRBD2. Germline V gene lookup returns CDR1 SGHTA and CDR2 FQGNSA. V lost 1 base, J lost 8 bases, and 7 bases stayed unmatched. CDR3 length: 15 residues. The CDR3 is CASSLESGNIGELFF. The CDR3 bases are TGTGCCAGCAGCTTAGAAAGCGGGAATATAGGGGAGCTGTTTTTT.

This clone was counted only a few times. This rearrangement joins TRBV19 to TRBJ1-4; a weak D match, TRBD1 (6 bases). The CDR3 extends over 15 amino acids. Germline V gene sequence: CDR1 LNHDA, CDR2 SQIVND (reference sequence). The germline V and J ends were trimmed by 4 bases and 4 bases, with 13 bases remaining between them. CDR3: CASSKGERGNEKLFF. In DNA, the CDR3 is TGTGCCAGTAGTAAGGGGGAACGCGGTAATGAAAAACTGTTTTTT. Full variable domain (remainder filled in from reference TRBV19 and TRBJ1-4): DGGITQSPKYLFRKEGQNVTLSCEQNLNHDAMYWYRQDPGQGLRLIYYSQIVNDFQKGDIAEGYSVSREKKESFPLTVTSAQKNPTAFYLCASSKGERGNEKLFFGSGTQLSVL.

V usage is TRBV30 and J usage is TRBJ1-5, with 7 bases lining up with TRBD1. The germline V gene has CDR1 GTSNPN and CDR2 SVGIG (reference sequence). This CDR3 has 13 residues. Trimming cost V 4 bases and J 2 bases; bases outside gene matches: 2. The CDR3 bases are TGTGCCTGGAACGGACAGGGCAATCAGCCCCAGCATTTT. Translated, it gives CAWNGQGNQPQHF.

This clone was detected only once. The chain carries TRBV5-5 and TRBJ2-7; TRBD2 aligns across 9 bases. The length of the CDR3 is 15 residues. J lost 2 bases, V lost 0 bases, and 3 bases had no gene match. Germline CDR1 SGHKS, CDR2 YYEKEE (reference sequence). The DNA for the CDR3 is TGTGCCAGCAGCTTGGCTAGCGGGATCACCTACGAGCAGTACTTC. Amino acids: CASSLASGITYEQYF.

The rearrangement links TRBV19 to TRBJ1-1, with D possibly matching TRBD1 (5 bases). Germline V gives CDR1 LNHDA, CDR2 SQIVND (reference sequence). V was shortened by 6 bases and J by 2 bases, with 13 bases between the two germline ends. The CDR3 runs to 14 residues. DNA of the CDR3: TGTGCCAGTAGAAGGGGACTAGTTAACACTGAAGCTTTCTTT. It specifies CASRRGLVNTEAFF.

The chain couples TRBV19 to TRBJ1-1; D is possibly TRBD1 (6 bases). This CDR3 is 14 amino acids long. CDR1 LNHDA and CDR2 SQIVND come from the germline V gene (reference sequence). The V gene lost 5 bases and the J gene lost 1 base, with 11 bases spanning the gap. The CDR3 here is CASSGLGQNTEAFF. The CDR3 DNA is TGTGCCAGTAGTGGACTGGGACAGAACACTGAAGCTTTCTTT.

The chain carries TRBV5-6 and TRBJ2-3; TRBD2 matches 8 bases. Germline CDR1 and CDR2: SGHDT and YYEEEE. The CDR3 runs to 15 residues. J gave up 6 bases and V 1 base, and 7 bases lay outside the gene matches. The CDR3 DNA sequence: TGTGCCAGCAGCTTGTCTAGCGGGCCCGGGGATACGCAGTATTTT. Residues: CASSLSSGPGDTQYF.

The rearrangement links TRBV9 to TRBJ1-1, with D unclear. Germline assignment: CDR1 SGDLS and CDR2 YYNGEE. CDR3 length: 13 amino acids. V was cut by 4 bases and J by 0 bases, with 7 bases left in between. CDR3 residues: CASSTTVNTEAFF. In nucleotides, the CDR3 is TGTGCCAGCAGCACTACAGTGAACACTGAAGCTTTCTTT. Complete variable domain (other parts from reference TRBV9 and TRBJ1-1): DSGVTQTPKHLITATGQRVTLRCSPRSGDLSVYWYQQSLDQGLQFLIQYYNGEERAKGNILERFSAQQFPDLHSELNLSSLELGDSALYFCASSTTVNTEAFFGQGTRLTVV.

The chain is built from TRBV6-4 and TRBJ2-2; D might be TRBD1 or TRBD2, each matching 5 bases. Germline CDR1 MRHNA, CDR2 SNTAGT. Trimming left V 4 bases short and J 5 bases short, with 11 bases between. The CDR3 has 14 residues. The CDR3 region is CASSAGRNTGELFF. The CDR3 region has the DNA TGTGCCAGCAGTGCGGGGCGGAATACCGGGGAGCTGTTTTTT.

The chain links TRBV19 to TRBJ1-1; D might be TRBD1 (5 bases). This CDR3 comprises 16 residues. Trimming took 3 bases from V and 1 from J, leaving 15 bases between them. Germline V CDR1 and CDR2: LNHDA, SQIVND (reference sequence). Here the CDR3 reads CASSIPGRAQNTEAFF. DNA of the CDR3: TGTGCCAGTAGTATCCCCGGCAGGGCCCAGAACACTGAAGCTTTCTTT.

The chain couples TRBV25-1 to TRBJ1-1, with D possibly being TRBD1 (6 bases). The length of the CDR3 is 12 residues. Trimming removed 6 bases from V and 4 bases from J, with 9 bases in between. Per the germline V gene, CDR1 is MGHDK and CDR2 is SYGVNS. The CDR3 region has the DNA TGTGCCAGCAGGAAGACAGGCACTGAAGCTTTCTTT. As protein: CASRKTGTEAFF.

This chain connects TRBV19 to TRBJ2-3; 12 bases align to TRBD1. The CDR3 totals 15 residues. The germline V gene encodes CDR1 LNHDA and CDR2 SQIVND (reference sequence). The V gene end was trimmed by 4 bases and the J gene end by 3 bases; junction bases not matched to a gene: 2. The CDR3 nucleotides are TGTGCCAGTAGTAAGGGACAGGGGGCAACAGATACGCAGTATTTT. Its translation: CASSKGQGATDTQYF.

The V and J genes are TRBV6-5 and TRBJ2-1; 9 bases agree with TRBD1. The CDR3 has 15 residues. CDR1 and CDR2 from the germline V gene are MNHEY and SVGAGI. V lost 3 bases to trimming and J lost 12 bases; unmatched junction nucleotides: 12. CDR3 coding DNA: TGTGCCAGCAGTTATTCCGGGACAGGGACATACGGGCAGTTCTTC. Residues: CASSYSGTGTYGQFF.

In nucleotides, the CDR3 is TGCAGCGTTACTTCCCCGGCCAACTATGGCTACACCTTC. The encoded protein is CSVTSPANYGYTF. The chain links TRBV29-1 to TRBJ1-2; D is ambiguous. The V end lost 5 bases, the J end lost 2 bases, and 12 bases lay between the germline ends. Per the germline V gene, CDR1 is SQVTM and CDR2 is ANQGSEA. This CDR3 is built from 13 residues. The entire variable domain, with the rest obtained from reference TRBV29-1 and TRBJ1-2, is as follows: SAVISQKPSRDICQRGTSLTIQCQVDSQVTMMFWYRQQPGQSLTLIATANQGSEATYESGFVIDKFPISRPNLTFSTLTVSNMSPEDSSIYLCSVTSPANYGYTFGSGTRLTVV.

This clone was picked up a small number of times. The CDR3 DNA sequence: TGTGCCAGCAGTTTAAGGTATGGGGCCTCTGAAGCTTTCTTT. Amino acid sequence: CASSLRYGASEAFF. The chain combines TRBV28 with TRBJ1-1; tentatively, D is TRBD1 (5 bases). The CDR3 totals 14 residues. Per the germline V gene, CDR1 is MDHEN and CDR2 is SYDVKM. V lost 2 bases, J lost 6 bases, and 13 bases lay in between.

J is TRBJ2-2 and V is TRBV21-1; the table calls TRBD2, which could not be checked here. TRBV21-1 is labeled a pseudogene. This CDR3 has 18 amino acids. The CDR3, as DNA: TGTGCCAGCAGCACAGGGACTAGCGGGAGGGTAAGCACCGGGGAGCTGTTTTTT. Translating gives CASSTGTSGRVSTGELFF.

The chain carries TRBV2 and TRBJ1-1; D call uncertain. V dropped 6 bases and J dropped 3 bases, with 11 bases sitting between them. Germline CDR1 is SNHLY and CDR2 is FYNNEI. The CDR3 spans 13 residues. CDR3 loop: CASSLVPDTEAFF. CDR3 nucleotide sequence: TGTGCCAGCAGCCTGGTCCCCGACACTGAAGCTTTCTTT. The full variable domain, in which reference TRBV2 and TRBJ1-1 provide the parts outside the CDR3, is EPEVTQTPSHQVTQMGQEVILRCVPISNHLYFYWYRQILGQKVEFLVSFYNNEISEKSEIFDDQFSVERPDGSNFTLKIRSTKLEDSAMYFCASSLVPDTEAFFGQGTRLTVV.

The V and J genes are TRBV18 and TRBJ2-3; D may be TRBD1 or TRBD2 (6 bases each). Germline V gene data show CDR1 as KGHSH and CDR2 as LQKENI. Trimming took off 1 base at V and 5 bases at J, with 7 bases between the two ends. The CDR3 consists of 13 residues. The CDR3 DNA reads TGTGCCAGCTCACCACAGGGGGGAGATACGCAGTATTTT. Translated: CASSPQGGDTQYF.

The chain has TRBV19 and TRBJ1-2; the D gene is possibly TRBD1 (6 bases). The CDR3 has 16 residues. Looked up from germline, CDR1 is LNHDA and CDR2 is SQIVND (reference sequence). V dropped 8 bases and J dropped 0 bases, with 19 bases sitting between them. CDR3 in amino acids: CASFDSTGTSNYGYTF. The DNA of the CDR3 is TGTGCCAGTTTCGACTCTACAGGGACTTCTAACTATGGCTACACCTTC.

This chain links TRBV14 with TRBJ1-2, with unresolved D. Germline loops: CDR1 SGHDN, CDR2 FVKESK. The CDR3 sequence is 13 residues long. Trimming removed 1 base at V and 7 bases at J, with 10 bases between. The CDR3 sequence: CASSQVGRGGYTF. CDR3 sequence (DNA): TGTGCCAGCAGCCAAGTGGGGAGAGGTGGCTACACCTTC.

The chain is built from TRBV4-1 and TRBJ2-5; no clear D gene. Germline CDR1 and CDR2: MGHRA and YSYEKL. V shed 2 bases and J shed 1 base, with 11 bases lying between them. The CDR3 loop spans 15 amino acids. The CDR3 DNA follows: TGCGCCAGCAGCCAATCTCGGACGGCCCAAGAGACCCAGTACTTC. Protein sequence: CASSQSRTAQETQYF.

This rearrangement joins TRBV6-6 to TRBJ1-1; D call uncertain. Trimming stripped 2 bases from V and 8 bases from J, with 6 bases between. The CDR3 is made up of 11 amino acids. Germline loops: CDR1 MNHNY, CDR2 SVGAGI (reference sequence). The CDR3 DNA is TGTGCCAGCAGTTACGGGAGGGAAGCTTTCTTT. Translation: CASSYGREAFF.

The chain links TRBV5-1 to TRBJ2-1; 10 nucleotides agree with TRBD1. The V segment lost 3 bases and the J segment 6 bases; nucleotides outside the gene matches: 9. The CDR3 has 16 amino acids. Per the germline V gene, CDR1 is SGHRS and CDR2 is YFSETQ. Here the CDR3 reads CASSSGTGDGANEQFF. The CDR3 DNA reads as TGCGCCAGCAGCTCCGGGACAGGGGACGGGGCCAATGAGCAGTTCTTC.

The chain couples TRBV2 to TRBJ1-5; D uncertain. CDR3 length: 13 residues. Trimming pared 6 bases from V and 8 bases from J, leaving 14 bases between. The germline gives CDR1 SNHLY, CDR2 FYNNEI. This CDR3 reads CASREPAGEPQHF. CDR3 DNA: TGTGCCAGCAGGGAGCCAGCCGGGGAGCCCCAGCATTTT.

This clone was found once. This rearrangement joins TRBV19 to TRBJ1-1; 7 bases match TRBD1. V dropped 5 bases and J dropped 0; count of bases not matched to a gene: 9. The CDR3 is 16 residues long. CDR1 and CDR2 (germline): LNHDA, SQIVND (reference sequence). The CDR3, as DNA: TGTGCCAGTAGTCCACCTACGGGACAGATGAACACTGAAGCTTTCTTT. It is translated as CASSPPTGQMNTEAFF.

This chain links TRBV6-1 with TRBJ2-2, with D uncertain. The germline gives CDR1 MNHNS, CDR2 SASEGT. This CDR3 comprises 14 residues. Trimming stripped 7 bases from V and 4 bases from J, with 13 bases between. The CDR3 region has the DNA TGTGCCAGCACCCCTAAGCCCAGCACCGGGGAGCTGTTTTTT. Its protein product is CASTPKPSTGELFF.